Listed below are T cell receptor beta chains from one sample, sequenced in a study of T cells in Graves' hyperthyroidism and ophthalmopathy. TCRdb recomputed calls from the multiplex PCR reads with MiXCR, one row per CDR3 protein. The repertoire holds approximately 210,000 distinct CDR3 sequences, with 17% as singletons. Sequencing was carried out using blood. The receptors were gathered from a man aged 50 to 59 with Graves' hyperthyroidism. CDR3s include the opening cysteine and the closing phenylalanine or tryptophan. The D gene is left open where the match is weak. Clone sizes are given selectively: once, few, many, or a class where the clone is expanded.

v_gene,abundance,j_gene,d_gene,CDR3nt,CDR3aa
TRBV3-1,many,TRBJ2-5,NA,TGTGCCAGCAGCCAGCCCCAAGAGACCCAGTACTTC,CASSQPQETQYF
TRBV6-1,NA,TRBJ1-6,NA,TGTGCCAGCAGACTGGAGATTCAGTCACCCCTCCACTTT,CASRLEIQSPLHF
TRBV7-9,NA,TRBJ2-7,TRBD2,TGTGCCAGCAGCCCCCCTAGCGGGAGGGGAGGCGAGCAGTACTTC,CASSPPSGRGGEQYF
TRBV20-1,many,TRBJ2-2,TRBD1,TGCAGTGCGCGTACTACAGGGGGTTGGTACACCGGGGAGCTGTTTTTT,CSARTTGGWYTGELFF
TRBV4-1,few,TRBJ2-3,NA,TGCGCCAGCAGCCAAGGGGGTGGGGAATTTACAGATACGCAGTATTTT,CASSQGGGEFTDTQYF
TRBV5-1,many,TRBJ2-1,NA,TGCGCCAGCAGCTTGCTTCCCGGTGTCTCCTACAATGAGCAGTTCTTC,CASSLLPGVSYNEQFF
TRBV28,many,TRBJ1-2,TRBD1,TGTGCCAGCAGTCCGGACAGGGAATTACTTGACTATGGCTACACCTTC,CASSPDRELLDYGYTF
TRBV19,NA,TRBJ1-1,NA,TGTGCCAGTAGTATGTGGGGACGTGGCACTGAAGCTTTCTTT,CASSMWGRGTEAFF
TRBV28,many,TRBJ2-4,NA,TGTGCCAGCAGTCCCTCCGGGAATCTAGCCAAAAACATTCAGTACTTC,CASSPSGNLAKNIQYF
TRBV5-1,many,TRBJ2-7,NA,TGCGCCAGCAGCTTGGAGGGGGGCTTCAGCGAGCAGTACTTC,CASSLEGGFSEQYF
TRBV27,many,TRBJ2-5,NA,TGTGCCAGCAGTACATTGACAGGTCCTCAAGGGACCCAGTACTTC,CASSTLTGPQGTQYF
TRBV13,NA,TRBJ2-2,NA,TGTGCCAGCTCTGAAGCAGGGGACGGGGAGCTGTTTTTT,CASSEAGDGELFF
TRBV28,few,TRBJ1-5,TRBD1,TGTGCCAGCAGCTTGGGACAGCAGCCCAATCAGCCCCAGCATTTT,CASSLGQQPNQPQHF
TRBV5-1,few,TRBJ1-4,NA,TGCGCCAGCAGAGGGAATGAAAAACTGTTTTTT,CASRGNEKLFF
TRBV20-1,NA,TRBJ2-7,NA,TGCAGTGCCGGTGGGGCCGCGCAATCCTACGAGCAGTACTTC,CSAGGAAQSYEQYF
TRBV11-3,many,TRBJ2-1,NA,TGTGCCAGCAGCTTAGAGGGGGCAGGGTTGAATGAGCAGTTCTTC,CASSLEGAGLNEQFF
TRBV20-1,NA,TRBJ2-1,TRBD2,TGCAGTGCTAGAGATACCCGTCTAGCGGAAGAGCAGTTCTTC,CSARDTRLAEEQFF
TRBV13,many,TRBJ2-3,NA,TGTGCCAGCAGCTTAGTCCGGGATCCGAGCACAGATACGCAGTATTTT,CASSLVRDPSTDTQYF
TRBV10-3,few,TRBJ2-7,NA,TGTGCCATCAGTTCCGGGTTAGCCGGGTACGAGCAGTACTTC,CAISSGLAGYEQYF
TRBV5-1,many,TRBJ2-7,TRBD1,TGCGCCAGCTCCGATGGACAGGACTCCTACGAGCAGTACTTC,CASSDGQDSYEQYF
TRBV20-1,many,TRBJ2-5,TRBD2,TGCAGTGCTCGTCCCGGGACTAGCGGGAGTGCGGGGGAGACCCAGTACTTC,CSARPGTSGSAGETQYF
TRBV7-9,NA,TRBJ1-4,TRBD1,TGTGCCAGCAGCGTGACGGGACAGCATAATGAAAAACTGTTTTTT,CASSVTGQHNEKLFF
TRBV25-1,once,TRBJ2-5,TRBD2,TGTGCCGGCAGCAGGATTAGCGGGAGAAAACAAGAGACCCAGTACTTC,CAGSRISGRKQETQYF
TRBV5-1,many,TRBJ2-1,NA,TGCGCCAGCAGCTTGGGAGACACCCGAGGCGATGAGCAGTTCTTC,CASSLGDTRGDEQFF
TRBV18,many,TRBJ2-1,NA,TGTGCCAGCTCACCAGGGGCGGAGGGGGTGCAGTTCTTC,CASSPGAEGVQFF
TRBV7-3,many,TRBJ2-7,TRBD1,TGTGCCAGCAGCCCGCGGACAGGTCTACCGTACGAGCAGTACTTC,CASSPRTGLPYEQYF
TRBV7-3,many,TRBJ2-3,NA,TGTGCCAGCGCCTCGATGCTCCTCGATACGCAGTATTTT,CASASMLLDTQYF
TRBV7-9,few,TRBJ2-1,NA,TGTGCCAGCAGCCCTATAGAAAAAGGACATGGGTACAACTACAATGAGCAGTTCTTC,CASSPIEKGHGYNYNEQFF
TRBV19,NA,TRBJ2-5,NA,TGTGCCAGTAGGGGACGGAACCAAGAGACCCAGTACTTC,CASRGRNQETQYF
TRBV10-3,few,TRBJ2-1,TRBD2,TGTGCCATCAGTGAGGGACTAGCGGGCTACAATGAGCAGTTCTTC,CAISEGLAGYNEQFF
TRBV5-5,many,TRBJ1-1,NA,TGTGCCAGCAGCTTGCGGGTCCTACCTGAAGCTTTCTTT,CASSLRVLPEAFF
TRBV5-8,NA,TRBJ2-7,NA,TGTGCCAGCAGCTCTCTACTAGACTGGAGTAACTACGAGCAGTACTTC,CASSSLLDWSNYEQYF
TRBV29-1,NA,TRBJ2-3,NA,TGCAGCGTTGACAGGGGCACAGATACGCAGTATTTT,CSVDRGTDTQYF
TRBV12-3/TRBV12-4,NA,TRBJ1-3,NA,TGTGCCAGCATTCCCCCCGGGCGCTCTGGAAACACCATATATTTT,CASIPPGRSGNTIYF
TRBV3-1,many,TRBJ1-1,NA,TGTGCCAGCAGCGAAGGGGGAGGCGAAGCTTTCTTT,CASSEGGGEAFF
TRBV6-1,many,TRBJ1-2,NA,TGTGCCAGCAGTGAAGGGGGCTATGGCTACACCTTC,CASSEGGYGYTF
TRBV3-2,NA,TRBJ2-2,NA,TGTGCCAGCAGCCAGGGGACTAGCGGGAGGGCCGGGGAGCTGTTTTTT,CASSQGTSGRAGELFF
TRBV12-3/TRBV12-4,NA,TRBJ2-3,NA,TGTGCCAGCAGAGTAGCGAACGAAACGTTATACACAGATACGCAGTATTTT,CASRVANETLYTDTQYF
TRBV2,many,TRBJ1-4,NA,TGTGCCAGCAGTGAGATGGGGGGCGCAACTAATGAAAAACTGTTTTTT,CASSEMGGATNEKLFF
TRBV6-1,NA,TRBJ2-2,NA,NA,CASSSSGDGGELFF
TRBV7-8,many,TRBJ2-5,NA,TGTGCCAGCAGCTTAGTGCCAGGCCGCCAAGAGACCCAGTACTTC,CASSLVPGRQETQYF
TRBV10-3,many,TRBJ2-1,NA,TGTGCCATCAGTGAAGGGGCACTTTCACGAGGGCAACACAATGAGCAGTTCTTC,CAISEGALSRGQHNEQFF
TRBV20-1,NA,TRBJ1-5,NA,TGCAGTGCCACACCCCTCTACGGCAATCAGCCCCAGCATTTT,CSATPLYGNQPQHF
TRBV7-2,NA,TRBJ1-6,NA,TGTGCCAGCAGCTTGCAGGGTGAATACAATTCACCCCTCCACTTT,CASSLQGEYNSPLHF
TRBV4-1,few,TRBJ2-1,TRBD2,TGCGCCAGCAGCCTCAGGGGTGCTAGCGGGAGTCCCCTTTACAATGAGCAGTTCTTC,CASSLRGASGSPLYNEQFF
TRBV7-2,NA,TRBJ1-1,NA,TGTGCCATCAGCTTAGTCGGTGGGTTCGTAGAAGCTTTCTTT,CAISLVGGFVEAFF
TRBV14,NA,TRBJ2-2,TRBD2,TGTGCCAGCAGCGAAAGCGGGAGGAACACCGGGGAGCTGTTTTTT,CASSESGRNTGELFF
TRBV20-1,NA,TRBJ2-1,NA,TGCAGTGCTAGAGACTGGACCGCCTACAATGAGCAGTTCTTC,CSARDWTAYNEQFF
TRBV3-1,many,TRBJ2-5,TRBD2,TGTGCCAGCAGCCTCATAGCGGGGAGAGAGACCCAGTACTTC,CASSLIAGRETQYF
TRBV6-2/TRBV6-3,NA,TRBJ2-1,NA,TGTGCCAGCAGGAGTTATAGAAATGAGCAGTTCTTC,CASRSYRNEQFF
TRBV18,many,TRBJ2-1,NA,TGTGCCAGCTCACGTACGTCGGGACAAGACAATGAGCAGTTCTTC,CASSRTSGQDNEQFF
TRBV5-4,NA,TRBJ2-3,TRBD2,TGTGCCAGCAGCTTGGGACGGACTAGCGGGAGTGTAGATACGCAGTATTTT,CASSLGRTSGSVDTQYF
TRBV12-3/TRBV12-4,many,TRBJ2-5,NA,TGTGCCAGCAGTTTTAGGGCGGGACGTGAACAAGAGACCCAGTACTTC,CASSFRAGREQETQYF